Shown below are 12 T cell receptor beta chains from a single sample sequenced in a study of cytomegalovirus exposure and HLA in healthy donors. The PCR was carried out with 60 Vbeta primers and 13 Jbeta primers. Assay used: immunoSEQ multiplex PCR; TCRdb lists only in-frame clones, some missing. Seen here are about 130,000 clones, around 77% observed once, and the top ten hold 2%. Sequences were obtained from PBMCs. Receptors were obtained from a man aged 25-45 years in good health and CMV-seronegative.

This clone was recorded only once. The V gene is TRBV6-1, the J gene TRBJ2-5; D is possibly TRBD1 (5 bases). The CDR3 has 15 amino acids. The ends were cut back, 2 bases at V and 5 bases at J, with 15 bases in the middle. The germline gives CDR1 MNHNS, CDR2 SASEGT. The CDR3 coding sequence is TGTGCCAGCAGTGAATGGGGCCAGGGCAGCGAGACCCAGTACTTC. Its protein product is CASSEWGQGSETQYF.

The CDR3 sequence is CASKLGGTDYGYTF. CDR3 coding DNA: TGTGCCAGCAAACTCGGCGGGACCGACTATGGCTACACCTTC. The V gene is TRBV28, the J gene TRBJ1-2; D is perhaps TRBD1 (5 bases). Germline V gives CDR1 MDHEN, CDR2 SYDVKM. V was pared by 7 bases and J by 3 bases, with 15 bases between. The CDR3 is 14 residues long.

This chain joins TRBV10-1 and TRBJ2-7; 7 bases agree with TRBD1. The trim removed 6 bases at V and 6 bases at J, leaving 8 bases unmatched. This CDR3 has 13 amino acids. Per germline, CDR1 WNHNN and CDR2 SYGVQD (reference sequence). CDR3 protein: CASSAGTAGEQYF. As DNA, the CDR3 is TGCGCCAGCAGCGCCGGGACAGCTGGCGAGCAGTACTTC.

This chain uses TRBV9 with TRBJ1-1; tentative D call: TRBD1 (5 bases). Trimming removed 3 bases at V and 1 base at J, with 10 bases between. CDR1 SGDLS and CDR2 YYNGEE come from the germline V gene. CDR3 length: 14 residues. The CDR3 region has the DNA TGTGCCAGCAGCGCGCCCCAGGGGAACACTGAAGCTTTCTTT. Translation: CASSAPQGNTEAFF.

The rearrangement joins TRBV27 to TRBJ2-7; tentative D call: TRBD2 (6 bases). V was clipped by 6 bases and J by 3 bases, with 15 bases between them. This CDR3 has 14 amino acids. Germline assignment: CDR1 MNHEY and CDR2 SMNVEV (reference sequence). CDR3 sequence (DNA): TGTGCCAGCAGGACCCCGGGAGAAGGCTACGAGCAGTACTTC. Residues: CASRTPGEGYEQYF.

The chain recombines TRBV7-9 with TRBJ2-3, with TRBD2 matching over 11 bases. The CDR3 is 19 residues long. The germline CDR1 and CDR2 sequences are SEHNR and FQNEAQ (reference sequence). With V trimmed by 5 bases and J by 0 bases, 13 bases remained unmatched. This CDR3 reads CASSQIGLAGGTSTDTQYF. For the CDR3, the DNA is TGTGCCAGCAGCCAAATTGGCCTAGCGGGGGGAACCAGCACAGATACGCAGTATTTT.

The chain links TRBV19 to TRBJ1-1; 7 bases agree with TRBD1. With V trimmed by 3 bases and J by 9 bases, 4 bases remained unmatched. Germline CDR1 is LNHDA and CDR2 is SQIVND (reference sequence). This CDR3 spans 12 amino acids. For the CDR3, the DNA is TGTGCCAGTAGTATCAAGACAGGGAAAGCTTTCTTT. Encoded protein: CASSIKTGKAFF.

V is TRBV6-5 and J is TRBJ2-5, with no clear D. V lost 11 bases and J 5 bases, leaving 9 bases between the germline ends. Looked up from germline, CDR1 is MNHEY and CDR2 is SVGAGI. CDR3 length equals 10 residues. Written as DNA, the CDR3 is TGTGCCGCAGCCGGGGAGACCCAGTACTTC. Protein product: CAAAGETQYF.

The chain employs TRBV29-1 and TRBJ1-4; the D is unclear. The length of the CDR3 is 11 residues. V lost 3 bases and J lost 5, with 4 bases in between. Germline V lookup: CDR1 SQVTM, CDR2 ANQGSEA. The CDR3, as DNA: TGCAGCGTTGACCTAAATGAAAAACTGTTTTTT. Protein product: CSVDLNEKLFF.

This clone was detected only a few times. The rearrangement uses TRBV6-1 and TRBJ2-7, with a tentative D call TRBD1 (5 bases). The CDR3 runs 13 residues. Per the germline V gene, CDR1 is MNHNS and CDR2 is SASEGT. V lost 1 base and J lost 6, with 10 bases in between. CDR3 sequence: CASSEEGQSEQYF. In DNA form, the CDR3 reads TGTGCCAGCAGTGAAGAGGGGCAAAGCGAGCAGTACTTC.

The chain recombines TRBV5-6 with TRBJ2-1; D unresolved. CDR3 length: 13 amino acids. V was cut by 8 bases and J by 9 bases, with 18 bases left in between. The germline CDR1 and CDR2 sequences are SGHDT and YYEEEE. CDR3 sequence (DNA): TGTGCCAGTCGCCTAGACGATCGTACTGAGCAGTTCTTC. It translates to CASRLDDRTEQFF. Full variable domain (missing parts from reference TRBV5-6 and TRBJ2-1): DAGVTQSPTHLIKTRGQQVTLRCSPKSGHDTVSWYQQALGQGPQFIFQYYEEEERQRGNFPDRFSGHQFPNYSSELNVNALLLGDSALYLCASRLDDRTEQFFGPGTRLTVL.

This chain joins TRBV9 and TRBJ1-1; 12 nucleotides agree with TRBD1. The junction had 13 bases not matched to a gene; V was cut back by 3 bases and J by 1 base. Per the germline V gene, CDR1 is SGDLS and CDR2 is YYNGEE. This CDR3 has 19 residues. This chain's CDR3 is CASSAGTGTGGAGNTEAFF. CDR3 coding DNA: TGTGCCAGCAGCGCGGGGACCGGGACAGGGGGCGCGGGGAACACTGAAGCTTTCTTT.